The T cell receptor beta chain under discussion was sequenced for a study of cytomegalovirus exposure and HLA in healthy donors. Findings and limits, study-wide: Association of approximately 18,000 TCR beta sequences with HLA alleles was found at 0.05 false discovery rate in a later analysis. Among TCR beta chains, those listed as cytomegalovirus-associated numbered roughly 150. Common viral pathogens seemed to be connected with several of the most significant clusters, according to a later analysis. Highly shared variants forming one cluster were likely a sequencing artifact.

Primers included in the PCR were 60 Vbeta and 13 Jbeta primers. Generated by immunoSEQ multiplex PCR, the TCRdb table keeps only in-frame clones and is missing some. The sample lists about 160,000 clones, around 74% occurring once. Of note for this clone: What it binds is unknown.

V lost 2 bases and J 7 bases, leaving 8 bases between the germline ends. This CDR3 contains 11 residues. Germline assignment: CDR1 GTSNPN and CDR2 SVGIG (reference sequence). Sequencing was carried out using PBMCs. The sequence was obtained from a female donor in good health and CMV-seronegative. J is TRBJ1-1 and V is TRBV30; D gene uncertain. CDR3 amino acids: CAWSSGGEAFF. The CDR3 nucleotides are TGTGCCTGGAGTTCCGGAGGTGAAGCTTTCTTT.